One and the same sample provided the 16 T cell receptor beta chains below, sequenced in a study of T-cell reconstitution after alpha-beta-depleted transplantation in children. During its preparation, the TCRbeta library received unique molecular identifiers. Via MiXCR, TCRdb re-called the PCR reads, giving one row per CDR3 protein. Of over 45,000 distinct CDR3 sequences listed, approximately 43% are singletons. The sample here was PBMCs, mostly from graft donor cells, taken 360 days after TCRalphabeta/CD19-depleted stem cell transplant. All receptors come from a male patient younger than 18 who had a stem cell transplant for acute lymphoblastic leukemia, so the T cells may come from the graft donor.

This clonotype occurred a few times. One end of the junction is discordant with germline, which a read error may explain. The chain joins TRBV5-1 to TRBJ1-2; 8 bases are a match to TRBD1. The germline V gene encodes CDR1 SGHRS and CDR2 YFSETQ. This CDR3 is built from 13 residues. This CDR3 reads CASSLTGDYGYTF. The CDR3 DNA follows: TGTGCCAGCAGTCTGACAGGGGATTATGGCTACACCTTC.

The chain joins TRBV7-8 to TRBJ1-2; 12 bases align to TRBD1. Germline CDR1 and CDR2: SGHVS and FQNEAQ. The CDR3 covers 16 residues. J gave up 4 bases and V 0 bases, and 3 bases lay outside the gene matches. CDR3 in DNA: TGTGCCAGCAGCTTAGCCGGGACAGGGGGCTTCTATGGCTACACCTTC. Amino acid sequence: CASSLAGTGGFYGYTF.

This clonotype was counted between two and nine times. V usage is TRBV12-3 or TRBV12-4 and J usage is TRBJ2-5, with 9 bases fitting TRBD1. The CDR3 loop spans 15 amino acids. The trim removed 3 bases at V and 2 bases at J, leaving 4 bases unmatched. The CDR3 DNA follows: TGTGCCAGCAGTTTGGGGGACAGGGTTCAAGAGACCCAGTACTTC. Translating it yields CASSLGDRVQETQYF.

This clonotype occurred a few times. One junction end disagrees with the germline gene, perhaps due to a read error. Here the CDR3 DNA reads TGTGCCAGCACTTTAACTGGGGCCAACGTCCTGACTTTC. Translating gives CASTLTGANVLTF. The chain joins TRBV28 to TRBJ2-6; unclear D gene. The length of the CDR3 is 13 residues. CDR1 and CDR2 from the germline V gene are MDHEN and SYDVKM.

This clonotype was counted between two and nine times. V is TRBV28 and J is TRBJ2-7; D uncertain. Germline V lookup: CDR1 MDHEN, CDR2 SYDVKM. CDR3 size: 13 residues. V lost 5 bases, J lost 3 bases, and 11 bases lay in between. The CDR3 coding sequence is TGTGCCAGCAGTCCCCGATCCGACTACGAGCAGTACTTC. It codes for CASSPRSDYEQYF.

This CDR3 reads CASSFGGTSETQYF. The CDR3 coding sequence is TGCGCCAGCAGCTTTGGCGGGACGTCAGAGACCCAGTACTTC. This rearrangement joins TRBV5-1 to TRBJ2-5; D perhaps matches TRBD2 (6 bases). This CDR3 has 14 amino acids. Trimming removed 2 bases from V and 4 bases from J, with 12 bases in between. The V gene's germline CDR1 is SGHRS and CDR2 YFSETQ.

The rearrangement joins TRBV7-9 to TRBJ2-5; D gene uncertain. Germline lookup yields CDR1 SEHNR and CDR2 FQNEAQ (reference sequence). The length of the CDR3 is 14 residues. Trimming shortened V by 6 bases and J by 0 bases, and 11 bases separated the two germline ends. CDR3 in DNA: TGTGCCAGCAGTCCCGACACCCACCAAGAGACCCAGTACTTC. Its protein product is CASSPDTHQETQYF.

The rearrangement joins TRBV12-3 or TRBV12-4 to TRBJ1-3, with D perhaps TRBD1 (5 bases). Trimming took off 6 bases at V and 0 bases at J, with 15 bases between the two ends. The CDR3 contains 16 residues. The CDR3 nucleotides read TGTGCCAGCAGAACACGGACGGGACTCTCTGGAAACACCATATATTTT. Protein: CASRTRTGLSGNTIYF.

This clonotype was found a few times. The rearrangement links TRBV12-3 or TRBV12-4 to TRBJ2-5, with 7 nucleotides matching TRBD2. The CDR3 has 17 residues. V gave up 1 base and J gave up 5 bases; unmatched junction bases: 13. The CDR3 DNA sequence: TGTGCCAGCAGTTTAGAAGATAGGCGGGGGAAGCGGGAGACCCAGTACTTC. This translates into CASSLEDRRGKRETQYF.

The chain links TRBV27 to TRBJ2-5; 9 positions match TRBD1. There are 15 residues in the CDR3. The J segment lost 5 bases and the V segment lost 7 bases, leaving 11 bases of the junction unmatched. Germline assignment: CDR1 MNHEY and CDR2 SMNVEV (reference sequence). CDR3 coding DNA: TGTGCCAGCATCAATCTGGGACAGGGTGAGGAGACCCAGTACTTC. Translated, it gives CASINLGQGEETQYF.

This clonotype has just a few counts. The CDR3 DNA is TGTGCCAGCAGTTTGGAACTAGCGGGTTACAATGAGCAGTTCTTC. Amino acids: CASSLELAGYNEQFF. The chain links TRBV12-3 or TRBV12-4 to TRBJ2-1; TRBD2 agrees at 9 bases. The CDR3 loop spans 15 amino acids. V dropped 3 bases and J dropped 4; count of bases not matched to a gene: 4.

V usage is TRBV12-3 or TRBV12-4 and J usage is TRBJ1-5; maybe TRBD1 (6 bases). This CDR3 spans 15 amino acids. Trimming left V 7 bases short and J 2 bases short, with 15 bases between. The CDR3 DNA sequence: TGTGCCAGCACCTTCACCCGACAGGGCAATCAGCCCCAGCATTTT. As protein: CASTFTRQGNQPQHF.

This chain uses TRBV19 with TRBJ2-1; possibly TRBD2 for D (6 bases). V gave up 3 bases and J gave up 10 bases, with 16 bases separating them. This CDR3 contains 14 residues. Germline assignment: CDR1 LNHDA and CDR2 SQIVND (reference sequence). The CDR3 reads CASSILGGASEQFF. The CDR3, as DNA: TGTGCCAGTAGTATTCTGGGCGGGGCCAGCGAGCAGTTCTTC.

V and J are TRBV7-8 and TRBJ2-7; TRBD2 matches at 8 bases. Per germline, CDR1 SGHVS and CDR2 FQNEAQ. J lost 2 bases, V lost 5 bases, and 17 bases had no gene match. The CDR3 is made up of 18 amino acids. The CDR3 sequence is CASSPGPISSSGTYEQYF. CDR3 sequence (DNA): TGTGCCAGCAGCCCGGGCCCCATAAGCAGTAGCGGGACCTACGAGCAGTACTTC.

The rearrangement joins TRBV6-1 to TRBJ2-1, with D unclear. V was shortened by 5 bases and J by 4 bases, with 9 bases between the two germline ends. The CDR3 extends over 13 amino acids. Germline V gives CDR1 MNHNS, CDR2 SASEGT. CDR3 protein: CASSTGRYNEQFF. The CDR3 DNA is TGTGCCAGCAGTACCGGTCGTTACAATGAGCAGTTCTTC.

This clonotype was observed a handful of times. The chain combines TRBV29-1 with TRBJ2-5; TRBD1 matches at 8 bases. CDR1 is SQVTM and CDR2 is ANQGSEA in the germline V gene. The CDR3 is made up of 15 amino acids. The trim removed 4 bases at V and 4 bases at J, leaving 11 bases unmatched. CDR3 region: CSVVGSAGGVETQYF. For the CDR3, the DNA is TGCAGCGTTGTAGGGTCGGCAGGGGGCGTAGAGACCCAGTACTTC.